The 32 T cell receptor beta chains in this list originate from one sample, sequenced in a study of cytomegalovirus exposure and HLA in healthy donors. The study ran its PCR with 60 Vbeta and 13 Jbeta primers. TCRdb's copy holds only in-frame clones and misses some; the assay was immunoSEQ multiplex PCR. This table has more than 35,000 clones, around 53% appearing once. The sequencing sample was made of PBMCs. These receptors all come from a woman in her thirties or forties in good health and CMV-seropositive.

The CDR3 loop is CASSPRLGQGVEAFF. In nucleotides, the CDR3 is TGTGCCAGCAGCCCAAGATTGGGACAGGGCGTCGAAGCTTTCTTT. The chain carries TRBV9 and TRBJ1-1, with 9 bases aligning to TRBD1. Trimming cost V 4 bases and J 8 bases; bases outside gene matches: 12. Germline assignment: CDR1 SGDLS and CDR2 YYNGEE. This CDR3 spans 15 amino acids.

The chain carries TRBV18 and TRBJ1-1, with 9 bases that match TRBD1. CDR1 KGHSH and CDR2 LQKENI come from the germline V gene. CDR3 length: 15 residues. The V segment lost 0 bases and the J segment 1 base; nucleotides outside the gene matches: 0. CDR3 bases: TGTGCCAGCTCACCACCACAGGGGGCGAACACTGAAGCTTTCTTT. This translates into CASSPPQGANTEAFF.

V and J are TRBV11-3 and TRBJ2-5, with a weak D call TRBD2 (5 bases). CDR1 and CDR2 (germline): SGHNT, YENEEA. The CDR3 sequence is 16 residues long. V lost 1 base, J lost 4 bases, and 16 bases lay in between. CDR3 amino acids: CASSLGPGGQIETQYF. Here the CDR3 DNA reads TGTGCCAGCAGCTTAGGTCCCGGCGGGCAGATAGAGACCCAGTACTTC. The full variable domain, rest sourced from reference TRBV11-3 and TRBJ2-5, is EAGVVQSPRYKIIEKKQPVAFWCNPISGHNTLYWYLQNLGQGPELLIRYENEEAVDDSQLPKDRFSAERLKGVDSTLKIQPAELGDSAVYLCASSLGPGGQIETQYFGPGTRLLVL.

This clone was detected a few times. The chain carries TRBV7-9 and TRBJ2-2; maybe TRBD1 (6 bases). CDR1 is SEHNR, CDR2 FQNEAQ, per germline (reference sequence). The CDR3 contains 15 residues. V dropped 5 bases and J dropped 1 base, with 11 bases sitting between them. The CDR3 sequence is CASSPRDKNTGELFF. CDR3 DNA sequence: TGTGCCAGCAGCCCCCGGGACAAGAACACCGGGGAGCTGTTTTTT.

The rearrangement uses TRBV30 and TRBJ1-4; D remains ambiguous. The CDR3 is 11 residues long. V lost 3 bases to trimming and J lost 6 bases, with 5 bases between them. From germline, CDR1 is GTSNPN and CDR2 SVGIG (reference sequence). CDR3 region: CAWSHYEKLFF. CDR3 bases: TGTGCCTGGAGCCATTATGAAAAACTGTTTTTT.

The sample holds a few counts of this clone. The chain carries TRBV28 and TRBJ1-2, with TRBD1 matching 7 bases. Trimming cost V 6 bases and J 2 bases; bases outside gene matches: 3. The CDR3 totals 13 residues. Per germline, CDR1 MDHEN and CDR2 SYDVKM. As DNA, the CDR3 is TGTGCCAGCAGGACAGGGCTCAACTATGGCTACACCTTC. Amino acid sequence: CASRTGLNYGYTF.

The V and J genes are TRBV5-4 and TRBJ1-2; 7 bases align to TRBD1. CDR1 and CDR2 (germline): SGHNT, YYREEE (reference sequence). This CDR3 has 15 amino acids. V lost 4 bases, J lost 8 bases, and 14 bases stayed unmatched. Here the CDR3 reads CASSLTGQISYGYTF. The CDR3 region has the DNA TGTGCCAGCAGCCTAACGGGACAGATTTCATACGGCTACACCTTC.

The chain joins TRBV5-1 to TRBJ2-2, with D possibly matching TRBD1 (6 bases). Trimming pared 4 bases from V and 6 bases from J, leaving 10 bases between. CDR3 length: 13 amino acids. CDR1 SGHRS and CDR2 YFSETQ come from the germline V gene. CDR3 residues: CASSAQGSGELFF. For the CDR3, the DNA is TGCGCCAGCAGCGCCCAGGGGTCCGGGGAGCTGTTTTTT.

The chain joins TRBV5-6 to TRBJ2-1; 9 bases map to TRBD1. From germline, CDR1 is SGHDT and CDR2 YYEEEE. Trimming took 2 bases from V and 5 from J; bases not matched to a gene: 8. The CDR3 length is 16 residues. The CDR3 DNA is TGTGCCAGCAGCTTAAGGGGACAGGGTGCCCACAATGAGCAGTTCTTC. Amino acids: CASSLRGQGAHNEQFF.

V and J are TRBV6-1 and TRBJ1-6; 11 bases are a match to TRBD1. CDR1 is MNHNS and CDR2 is SASEGT in the germline V gene. The trim removed 2 bases at V and 9 bases at J, leaving 6 bases unmatched. The CDR3 runs to 16 residues. DNA for the CDR3: TGTGCCAGCAGTGAATATGGGACAGGGGGAGGTTCACCCCTCCACTTT. Protein sequence: CASSEYGTGGGSPLHF.

The rearrangement joins TRBV2 to TRBJ1-3; TRBD1 might be the D (6 bases). Deletions cut 6 bases from V and 1 base from J, with 7 bases between. The CDR3 has 13 residues. Germline CDR1 reads SNHLY; CDR2 reads FYNNEI. CDR3 region: CASRRGSGNTIYF. CDR3 nucleotides: TGTGCCAGCAGGAGGGGGTCTGGAAACACCATATATTTT.

This clone was seen a handful of times. The rearrangement links TRBV29-1 to TRBJ1-2; TRBD1 matches 7 bases. Germline V gene data show CDR1 as SQVTM and CDR2 as ANQGSEA. Trimming took 4 bases from V and 0 from J; bases not matched to a gene: 11. CDR3 size: 16 residues. CDR3 sequence reads: CSVVGGDRSSNYGYTF. The CDR3 region has the DNA TGCAGCGTTGTGGGTGGGGACAGATCCTCTAACTATGGCTACACCTTC.

This clone has just one count. The chain couples TRBV5-1 to TRBJ2-7; possibly TRBD1 for D (5 bases). Trimming took off 3 bases at V and 1 base at J, with 11 bases between the two ends. CDR3 size: 14 residues. The germline V gene encodes CDR1 SGHRS and CDR2 YFSETQ. DNA of the CDR3: TGCGCCAGCAGCTCCACAACAGGTTCCTACGAGCAGTACTTC. This gives the protein CASSSTTGSYEQYF.

The chain employs TRBV5-1 and TRBJ1-6, with D tentatively TRBD1 (5 bases). Deletions cut 1 base from V and 8 bases from J, with 10 bases between. Per germline, CDR1 SGHRS and CDR2 YFSETQ. The CDR3 has 14 residues. The chain's CDR3 is CASSLSGADSPLHF. CDR3 in DNA: TGCGCCAGCAGCTTGAGTGGGGCGGATTCACCCCTCCACTTT. Full variable domain (remainder filled in from reference TRBV5-1 and TRBJ1-6): KAGVTQTPRYLIKTRGQQVTLSCSPISGHRSVSWYQQTPGQGLQFLFEYFSETQRNKGNFPGRFSGRQFSNSRSEMNVSTLELGDSALYLCASSLSGADSPLHFGNGTRLTVT.

This clone was found a few times. The rearrangement joins TRBV28 to TRBJ1-2, with TRBD1 matching over 10 bases. The J segment lost 6 bases and the V segment lost 5 bases, leaving 6 bases of the junction unmatched. This CDR3 has 14 amino acids. Germline V gene lookup returns CDR1 MDHEN and CDR2 SYDVKM. The CDR3 region is CASSTRQGAHGYTF. The CDR3 DNA reads TGTGCCAGCAGTACCAGACAGGGGGCTCATGGCTACACCTTC.

This chain links TRBV6-1 with TRBJ2-5; 13 bases match TRBD2. Germline assignment: CDR1 MNHNS and CDR2 SASEGT. This CDR3 is built from 19 residues. The V segment lost 1 base and the J segment 0 bases; nucleotides outside the gene matches: 8. The CDR3 is CASSEGWTSGGANQETQYF. CDR3 DNA sequence: TGTGCCAGCAGTGAAGGGTGGACTAGCGGGGGAGCAAACCAAGAGACCCAGTACTTC.

The chain recombines TRBV6-6 with TRBJ1-4; 11 bases are a match to TRBD1. V dropped 10 bases and J dropped 0; count of bases not matched to a gene: 4. The germline CDR1 and CDR2 sequences are MNHNY and SVGAGI (reference sequence). The CDR3 covers 15 residues. CDR3 sequence (DNA): TGTGCCACCGGGACAGGGGGTGCAACTAATGAAAAACTGTTTTTT. Protein product: CATGTGGATNEKLFF.

The rearrangement joins TRBV7-6 to TRBJ1-1, with 7 positions matching TRBD1. This CDR3 is built from 15 residues. Germline trimming cut 9 bases from V and 6 bases from J; bases unmatched to any gene: 16. Germline V gives CDR1 SGHVS, CDR2 FNYEAQ. The DNA of the CDR3 is TGTGCCAGTTCCCCCGGGACAGATTTTTTCGCTGAAGCTTTCTTT. This sequence encodes CASSPGTDFFAEAFF. Full variable domain (remainder filled in from reference TRBV7-6 and TRBJ1-1): GAGVSQSPRYKVTKRGQDVALRCDPISGHVSLYWYRQALGQGPEFLTYFNYEAQQDKSGLPNDRFSAERPEGSISTLTIQRTEQRDSAMYRCASSPGTDFFAEAFFGQGTRLTVV.

The chain employs TRBV25-1 and TRBJ2-5; 7 bases are shared with TRBD1. The CDR3 sequence is 13 residues long. Germline V gives CDR1 MGHDK, CDR2 SYGVNS. The junction had 5 bases not matched to a gene; V was cut back by 3 bases and J by 7 bases. The CDR3 loop reads CASSDEGGGTQYF. CDR3 sequence (DNA): TGTGCCAGCAGTGATGAAGGGGGCGGGACCCAGTACTTC.

The V and J genes are TRBV9 and TRBJ2-5; no clear D gene. Trimming took off 0 bases at V and 2 bases at J, with 8 bases between the two ends. Per germline, CDR1 SGDLS and CDR2 YYNGEE. The CDR3 is made up of 14 amino acids. The CDR3 nucleotides are TGTGCCAGCAGCGTAGGTGGCAGTCAAGAGACCCAGTACTTC. This encodes CASSVGGSQETQYF.

The chain recombines TRBV28 with TRBJ2-3; D possibly corresponds to TRBD1 (5 bases). CDR1 and CDR2 (germline): MDHEN, SYDVKM. The V gene lost 7 bases and the J gene lost 0 bases, with 11 bases spanning the gap. The CDR3 is 14 residues long. The CDR3 region has the DNA TGTGCCAGCACGATAACAGGTAGCACAGATACGCAGTATTTT. Translated, it gives CASTITGSTDTQYF.

The table lists this clone with a few counts. V usage is TRBV4-1 and J usage is TRBJ1-1; tentative D call: TRBD1 (5 bases). The CDR3 extends over 14 amino acids. Germline values: CDR1 MGHRA, CDR2 YSYEKL. V was clipped by 0 bases and J by 2 bases, with 7 bases between them. This CDR3 reads CASSQDTGNTEAFF. In nucleotides, the CDR3 is TGCGCCAGCAGCCAAGATACAGGTAACACTGAAGCTTTCTTT.

This clone was counted only a few times. This chain joins TRBV7-6 and TRBJ2-5, with D possibly TRBD2 on 6 matching bases. V was shortened by 1 base and J by 4 bases, with 10 bases between the two germline ends. CDR1 is SGHVS, CDR2 FNYEAQ, per germline. This CDR3 region has 14 residues. CDR3 residues: CASSLGREGETQYF. The CDR3 DNA follows: TGTGCCAGCAGCTTAGGGAGGGAAGGAGAGACCCAGTACTTC.

This clone has a handful of counts. The chain has TRBV11-2 and TRBJ2-1; 12 nucleotides match TRBD2. V lost 5 bases, J lost 9 bases, and 11 bases stayed unmatched. CDR1 and CDR2 from the germline V gene are SGHAT and FQNNGV. This CDR3 has 16 amino acids. The CDR3 bases are TGTGCCAGCAGCCGACTAGCGGGGGCCCTGTATGTTGAGCAGTTCTTC. Encoded protein: CASSRLAGALYVEQFF.

This chain connects TRBV5-1 to TRBJ2-2, with TRBD2 matching over 9 bases. V lost 7 bases and J lost 4; bases outside the gene matches: 5. In germline, CDR1 is SGHRS, CDR2 YFSETQ. The CDR3 covers 14 residues. This chain's CDR3 is CASLSGGSTGELFF. CDR3 coding DNA: TGCGCCAGCTTAAGCGGGGGGTCCACCGGGGAGCTGTTTTTT.

The J gene is TRBJ1-6, the V gene TRBV7-9; 7 nucleotides align to TRBD1. Germline values: CDR1 SEHNR, CDR2 FQNEAQ (reference sequence). The length of the CDR3 is 18 residues. Unmatched junction bases numbered 12, after V lost 1 base and J lost 6 bases. The CDR3 coding sequence is TGTGCCAGCAGCTTAGGACAGGGTGGGGTTCGGGGTAATTCACCCCTCCACTTT. Its translation is CASSLGQGGVRGNSPLHF.

The chain links TRBV7-9 to TRBJ1-1; 8 bases are a match to TRBD1. The ends lost 0 bases at V and 11 bases at J; junction bases unmatched: 11. The germline gives CDR1 SEHNR, CDR2 FQNEAQ (reference sequence). The CDR3 is 15 amino acids. CDR3 sequence reads: CASSLALGQGASAFF. The CDR3, as DNA: TGTGCCAGCAGCTTAGCTCTTGGGCAGGGGGCGTCGGCTTTCTTT.

V usage is TRBV29-1 and J usage is TRBJ1-2; weak D call: TRBD1 (5 bases). Germline CDR1 reads SQVTM; CDR2 reads ANQGSEA. V dropped 6 bases and J dropped 0 bases, with 14 bases sitting between them. The CDR3 totals 14 residues. CDR3 DNA sequence: TGCAGCGTCGATCGGGGGTCGGCTAACTATGGCTACACCTTC. It is translated as CSVDRGSANYGYTF.

The chain joins TRBV5-1 to TRBJ1-6; D is perhaps TRBD1 (6 bases). The V gene lost 4 bases and the J gene lost 6 bases, with 14 bases spanning the gap. Germline CDR1 is SGHRS and CDR2 is YFSETQ. CDR3 length: 15 amino acids. CDR3 residues: CASSLDRPPNSPLHF. CDR3 sequence (DNA): TGCGCCAGCAGCCTCGACAGGCCCCCTAATTCACCCCTCCACTTT.

The chain's CDR3 is CASSDSKGGTDTQYF. CDR3 sequence (DNA): TGTGCCAGCAGTGACTCGAAGGGGGGCACAGATACGCAGTATTTT. The chain recombines TRBV6-4 with TRBJ2-3; D is possibly TRBD1 (6 bases). Between the trimmed V and J ends, which lost 0 bases and 1 base, there was a span of 8 bases. CDR1 is MRHNA, CDR2 SNTAGT, per germline. The length of the CDR3 is 15 residues.

V and J are TRBV7-3 and TRBJ2-5; TRBD1 agrees at 7 bases. CDR1 is SGHTA and CDR2 is FQGTGA in the germline V gene. With 4 bases clipped from V and 6 bases from J, the junction kept 8 bases outside the gene matches. This CDR3 contains 14 residues. CDR3 protein: CASSSTGVEKTQYF. The CDR3 DNA sequence: TGTGCCAGCAGCTCCACAGGGGTGGAAAAGACCCAGTACTTC.

This clone was counted only a few times. The rearrangement uses TRBV6-6 and TRBJ1-5; 9 bases are shared with TRBD1. CDR1 is MNHNY and CDR2 is SVGAGI in the germline V gene (reference sequence). V lost 5 bases to trimming and J lost 6 bases; unmatched junction nucleotides: 2. The CDR3 spans 13 residues. Written as DNA, the CDR3 is TGTGCCAGCAGTCGGACAGGGGTTCAGCCCCAGCATTTT. The encoded protein is CASSRTGVQPQHF.